This T cell receptor beta chain was identified during a study of blood T cell repertoires in COVID-19. Study-level background: Researchers got acute and convalescent COVID-19 samples from the United States, Italy and Spain. T cells, B-cell-depleted T cells, or PBMCs supplied cDNA or gDNA.

With 4 bases clipped from V and 5 bases from J, the junction kept 7 bases outside the gene matches. Germline values: CDR1 KGHSY, CDR2 FQNENV. The CDR3 sequence is 14 residues long. Authors' processing steps: Amplification with reference gene primers provided the estimates of nucleated cell counts. The table came from immunoSEQ multiplex PCR; TCRdb's copy has only in-frame clones and leaves some out. V and J calls and clone size come straight from that table; D and trimming were deduced from the DNA. The sample lists a few hundred thousand clones, just under 85% seen once, with approximately 4.1% in the top ten.

This TCR derives from a woman aged 50 to 60 with active or convalescent COVID-19. Source material: peripheral blood. The chain recombines TRBV16 with TRBJ1-1; 7 bases fit TRBD1. The CDR3 nucleotides are TGTGCCAGCAGCCCTGCAGGGGGTAGGACTGAAGCTTTCTTT. Translation gives CASSPAGGRTEAFF.